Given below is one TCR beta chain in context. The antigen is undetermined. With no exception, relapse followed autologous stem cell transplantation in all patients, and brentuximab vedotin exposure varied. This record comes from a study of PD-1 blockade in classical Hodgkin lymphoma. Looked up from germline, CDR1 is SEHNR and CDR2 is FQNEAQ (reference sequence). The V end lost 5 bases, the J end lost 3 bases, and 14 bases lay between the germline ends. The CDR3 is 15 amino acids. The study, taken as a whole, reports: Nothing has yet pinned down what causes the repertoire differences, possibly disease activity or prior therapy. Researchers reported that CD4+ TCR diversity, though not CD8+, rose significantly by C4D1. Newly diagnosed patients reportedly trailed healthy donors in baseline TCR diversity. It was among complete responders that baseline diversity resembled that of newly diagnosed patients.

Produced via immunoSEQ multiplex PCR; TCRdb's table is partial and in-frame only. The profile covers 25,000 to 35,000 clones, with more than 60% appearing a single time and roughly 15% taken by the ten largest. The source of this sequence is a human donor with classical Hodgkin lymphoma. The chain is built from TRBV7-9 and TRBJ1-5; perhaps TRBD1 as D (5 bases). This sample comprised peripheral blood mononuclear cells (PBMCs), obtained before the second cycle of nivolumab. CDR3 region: CASSAGTADNQPQHF. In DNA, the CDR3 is TGTGCCAGCAGCGCCGGGACGGCGGACAATCAGCCCCAGCATTTT.